This T cell receptor (beta chain) appears in the sequencing data of a study of blood T cell repertoires in COVID-19. Study summary: In each case, the material was cDNA or gDNA derived from T cells, B-cell-depleted T cells, or PBMCs.

This clone was recorded a few times. Trimming took off 11 bases at V and 3 bases at J, with 20 bases between the two ends. This CDR3 is built from 15 residues. CDR1 ENHRY and CDR2 SYGVKD come from the germline V gene. As processed by the authors: Estimated nucleated cell counts came from reference gene primer amplification. Measured with immunoSEQ multiplex PCR; TCRdb has only the in-frame clones, and not every one. V, J and clone size are taken as reported in that table, and D and trimming were inferred from the DNA itself. The table records about 170,000 clones, approximately 80% of them present only once.

The sequence derives from an elderly woman with COVID-19, enrolled during active disease. The sequencing input was peripheral blood. V is TRBV10-3 and J is TRBJ1-5; the D gene is possibly TRBD1 (6 bases). Here the CDR3 reads CAVGLTGINNQPQHF. DNA for the CDR3: TGTGCCGTGGGCCTTACAGGGATAAACAATCAGCCCCAGCATTTT.